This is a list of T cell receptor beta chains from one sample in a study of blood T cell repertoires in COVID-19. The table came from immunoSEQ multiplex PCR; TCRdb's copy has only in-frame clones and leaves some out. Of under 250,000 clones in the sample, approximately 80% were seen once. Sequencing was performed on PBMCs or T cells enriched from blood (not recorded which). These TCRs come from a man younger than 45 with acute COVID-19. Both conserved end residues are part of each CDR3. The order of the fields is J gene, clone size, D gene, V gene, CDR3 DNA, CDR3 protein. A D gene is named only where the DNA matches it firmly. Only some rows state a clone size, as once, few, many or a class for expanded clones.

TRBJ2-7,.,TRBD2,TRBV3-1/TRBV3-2,TGTGCCAGCAGATCGACTAGCGGATCCTACGAGCAGTACTTC,CASRSTSGSYEQYF
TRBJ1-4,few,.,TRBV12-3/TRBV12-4,TGTGCCTCAGCGAAAGGGGTTTCCGAAAAACTGTTTTTT,CASAKGVSEKLFF
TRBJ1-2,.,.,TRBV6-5,TGTGCCAGCAGAAGGGGTCAGGGAGGCCTATTTGGCTACACCTTC,CASRRGQGGLFGYTF
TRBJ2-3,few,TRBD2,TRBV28,TGTGCCAGCCGTGCGGGGGGGAGCACAGATACGCAGTATTTT,CASRAGGSTDTQYF
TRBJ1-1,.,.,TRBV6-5,TGTGCCAGCAGTCCCCGGGGGAACACTGAAGCTTTCTTT,CASSPRGNTEAFF
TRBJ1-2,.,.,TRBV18,TGTGCCAGCTCACCACAAAGGACAGCAACGAGAGAGGGCTACACCTTC,CASSPQRTATREGYTF
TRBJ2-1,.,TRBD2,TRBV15,TGTGCCACCAGCAGGGGACTAGCGACCTACAATGAGCAGTTCTTC,CATSRGLATYNEQFF
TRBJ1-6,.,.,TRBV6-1,TGTGCCAGCAGTGAAGTTGGGACAAGTAATTCACCCCTCCACTTT,CASSEVGTSNSPLHF
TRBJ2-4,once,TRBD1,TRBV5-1,TGCGCCAGCAGCTTAATCCAGGGGGCAGAGGACATTCAGTACTTC,CASSLIQGAEDIQYF
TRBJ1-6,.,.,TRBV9,TGTGCCAGCAGCGTAGGGGGGCAGAATAATTCACCCCTCCACTTT,CASSVGGQNNSPLHF
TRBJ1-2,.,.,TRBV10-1,TGCGCCAGCAGTGATAGGACAGCATATGGCTACACCTTC,CASSDRTAYGYTF
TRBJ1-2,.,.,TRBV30,TGTGCCTGGAGTGTAGGGACTTTTTATGGCTACACCTTC,CAWSVGTFYGYTF
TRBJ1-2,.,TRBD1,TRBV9,TGTGCCAGCAGCTCACGGGACAGGGAAGGCTATGGCTACACCTTC,CASSSRDREGYGYTF
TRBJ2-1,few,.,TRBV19,TGTGCCAGTAGAGACGGGGTGAGCAATGAGCAGTTCTTC,CASRDGVSNEQFF
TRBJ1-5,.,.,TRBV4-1,TGCGCCAGCAGCCAGGAGGGGAAGGGGCGGCCGAGCAATCAGCCCCAGCATTTT,CASSQEGKGRPSNQPQHF
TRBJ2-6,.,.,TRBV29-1,TGCAGCGTGTTCACGCAGGACAGCACCTCTGGGGCCAACGTCCTGACTTTC,CSVFTQDSTSGANVLTF
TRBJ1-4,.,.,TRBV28,TGTGCCAGCAATCCCATTGGGGGCGGGGGTGAAAAACTGTTTTTT,CASNPIGGGGEKLFF
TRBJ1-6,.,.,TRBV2,TGTGCCAGCAACCTGGGGCGGGGTTCACCCCTCCACTTT,CASNLGRGSPLHF
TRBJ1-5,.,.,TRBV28,TGTGCCAGCAGTTTCTGGGAGGGCAATCAGCCCCAGCATTTT,CASSFWEGNQPQHF
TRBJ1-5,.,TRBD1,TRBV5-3,TGTGCCAGAAGCTCCCGGGACAGGGCGAGCAATCAGCCCCAGCATTTT,CARSSRDRASNQPQHF
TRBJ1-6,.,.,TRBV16,TGTGCCAGCAGCTTGACATCCTATAATTCACCCCTCCACTTT,CASSLTSYNSPLHF
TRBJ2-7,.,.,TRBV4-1,TGCGCCAGCAGCCAGATCGATATGGGACTGGCCTCCTACGAGCAGTACTTC,CASSQIDMGLASYEQYF
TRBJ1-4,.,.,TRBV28,TGTGCCAGCAGTTTACTATCCGGGACAAGTAATGAAAAACTGTTTTTT,CASSLLSGTSNEKLFF
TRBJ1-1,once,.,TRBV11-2,TGTGCCAGCAGCTTGGGCCAGGGAAACACTGAAGCTTTCTTT,CASSLGQGNTEAFF
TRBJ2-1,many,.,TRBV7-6,TGTGCCAGCAGCTTACAGAGGAATGAGCAGTTCTTC,CASSLQRNEQFF
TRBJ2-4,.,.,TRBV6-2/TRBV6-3,TGTGCCAGCAGTTCTCTTAGGGGGTCCCAAAACATTCAGTACTTC,CASSSLRGSQNIQYF
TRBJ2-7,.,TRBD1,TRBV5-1,TGCGCCAGCAGCTGGAGGACTCGACAGGGGGCGATGGACGAGCAGTACTTC,CASSWRTRQGAMDEQYF
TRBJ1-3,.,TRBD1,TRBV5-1,TGCGCCAGCAGCTTGGATACAGGGGATGGAAACACCATATATTTT,CASSLDTGDGNTIYF
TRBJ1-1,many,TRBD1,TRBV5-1,TGCGCCAGCAGCTTGGAGACAGGGGAAAGGGCTGAAGCTTTCTTT,CASSLETGERAEAFF